The clone carrying this T cell receptor beta chain was seen a few times. Antigen specificity is unknown. CDR3 size: 15 residues. Germline V lookup: CDR1 SGHTA, CDR2 FQGNSA. With 5 bases clipped from V and 4 bases from J, the junction kept 6 bases outside the gene matches. These data are taken from a study of T-cell memory formation after mild COVID-19. TCRdb itself ran the 5' RACE reads through MiXCR, one entry per CDR3 protein. Of 430,000 or so distinct CDR3 sequences detected, roughly 23% appear once; the ten largest clones hold around 12%. Overall study findings and caveats: Proof of SARS-CoV-2 specificity was absent for the second-wave clones that crested on day 37.

Sequences were obtained from PBMCs or a T cell subset sorted from them (not recorded which). The chain employs TRBV7-2 and TRBJ2-1; TRBD1 aligns across 9 bases. The receptor comes from an adult woman who had mild COVID-19 (a few samples of this study predate the infection). Cell type and time point are not known. This CDR3 is CASSADRGPYNEQFF. DNA for the CDR3: TGTGCCAGCAGCGCGGACAGGGGCCCATACAATGAGCAGTTCTTC.